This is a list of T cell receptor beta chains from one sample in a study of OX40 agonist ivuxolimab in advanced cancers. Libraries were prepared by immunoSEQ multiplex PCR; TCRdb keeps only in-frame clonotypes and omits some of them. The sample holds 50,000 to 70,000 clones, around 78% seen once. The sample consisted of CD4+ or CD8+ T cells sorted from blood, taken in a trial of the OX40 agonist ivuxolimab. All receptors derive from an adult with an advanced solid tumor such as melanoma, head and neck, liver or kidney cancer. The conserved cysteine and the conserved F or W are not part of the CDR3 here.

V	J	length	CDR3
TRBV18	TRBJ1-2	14	ASSPFPGGVDYGYT
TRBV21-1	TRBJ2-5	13	ASIGGDRVGETQY
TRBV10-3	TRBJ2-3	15	AISGPTSGEVVDTQY
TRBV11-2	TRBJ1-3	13	ASSFGTVSGNTIY
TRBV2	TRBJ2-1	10	ASSPSDNEQF
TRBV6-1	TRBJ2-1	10	ASWGTYNEQF
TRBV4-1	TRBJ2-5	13	ASSRNAGTKETQY
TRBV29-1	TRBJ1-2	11	SVDVGGPRGYT
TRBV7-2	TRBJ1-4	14	ASSLMVAATNEKLF
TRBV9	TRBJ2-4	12	ASSGTGTENIQY
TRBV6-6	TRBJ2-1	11	ASSGWLSNEQF
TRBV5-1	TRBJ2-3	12	ASSPGQSTDTQY
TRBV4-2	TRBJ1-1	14	ASSQDRQGMNTEAF
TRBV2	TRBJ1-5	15	ASSELAGEYSNQPQH
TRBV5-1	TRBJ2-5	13	ASSSNSGSSETQY
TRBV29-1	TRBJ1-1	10	SGGVTRAEAF
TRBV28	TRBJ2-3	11	ASQGSGTDTQY
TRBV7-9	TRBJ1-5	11	ASSLGTASPQH
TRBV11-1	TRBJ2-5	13	ASSSTGVGQETQY
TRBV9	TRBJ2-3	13	ASSRGLAGADTQY
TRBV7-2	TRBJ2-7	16	ASSLAPPLTGATYEQY
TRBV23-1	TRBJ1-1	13	ASFPQGFMNTEAF
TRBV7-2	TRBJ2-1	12	ASSYDSSYNEQF
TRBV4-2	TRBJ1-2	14	ASSLDLERANYGYT
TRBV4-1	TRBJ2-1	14	ASSRTSGGADNEQF
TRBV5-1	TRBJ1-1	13	ASSERTGGFSEAF
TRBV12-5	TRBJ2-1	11	ASGNNRASEQF
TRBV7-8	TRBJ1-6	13	ASSRRTGEGSPLH
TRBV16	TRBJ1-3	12	ASSLWDSGNTIY
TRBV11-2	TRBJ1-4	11	ASSLGSYEKLF
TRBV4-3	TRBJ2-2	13	ASSQGDLVSGELF
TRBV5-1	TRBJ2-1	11	ASSLVQLNEQF
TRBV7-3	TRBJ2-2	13	ASSSGTGLGGELF
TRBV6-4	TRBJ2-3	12	ASKSGASTDTQY
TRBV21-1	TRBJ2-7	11	ANLRGGSYEQY
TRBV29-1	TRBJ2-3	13	SVGIGQINTDTQY
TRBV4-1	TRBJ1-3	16	ASSQDWKAADSGNTIY
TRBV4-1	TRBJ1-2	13	ASSQGAGANYGYT
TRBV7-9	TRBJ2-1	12	ASSLQPGHNEQF
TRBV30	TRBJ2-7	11	AWKGTGVSEQY
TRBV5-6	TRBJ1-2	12	ASSYTGIADGYT
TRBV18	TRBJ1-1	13	ASTTGGDMNTEAF
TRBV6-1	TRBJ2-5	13	ASVFGTGSGETQY
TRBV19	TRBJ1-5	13	ATSRDPVSNQPQH
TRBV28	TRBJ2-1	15	ASRYSRQALGKNEQF
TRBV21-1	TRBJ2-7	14	ASGQGSPLGSYEQY
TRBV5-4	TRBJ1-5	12	ASSLVGGNQPQH
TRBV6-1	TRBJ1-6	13	ASSARARLDSPLH
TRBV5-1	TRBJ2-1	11	ASGGLAGAEQF
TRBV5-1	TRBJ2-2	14	ASSSERGPNTGELF